These 29 T cell receptor beta chains were all obtained from the same sample, sequenced in a study of prognosis after radiotherapy for stage I lung cancer. Starting from genomic DNA, TCR beta CDR3 was amplified through two-round multiplex PCR. It was primers specific to each TRBV and TRBJ gene that first-round PCR used. TCRdb recomputed calls from the multiplex PCR reads with MiXCR, one row per CDR3 protein. The sample shows roughly 20,000 distinct CDR3 sequences, approximately 50% of them seen only once. The sample consisted of PBMCs, taken before or after stereotactic body radiation therapy (not recorded which). The receptors derive from a donor over 45 with non-small cell lung cancer.

The genes are TRBV13 and TRBJ2-7; 11 bases map to TRBD1. V lost 8 bases to trimming and J lost 1 base; unmatched junction nucleotides: 4. The CDR3 length is 14 residues. Germline values: CDR1 PRHDT, CDR2 FYEKMQ (reference sequence). The CDR3 region is CASRDRGGSYEQYF. The DNA of the CDR3 is TGTGCCAGCCGGGACAGGGGGGGTTCCTACGAGCAGTACTTC. Full variable domain (remainder filled in from reference TRBV13 and TRBJ2-7): AAGVIQSPRHLIKEKRETATLKCYPIPRHDTVYWYQQGPGQDPQFLISFYEKMQSDKGSIPDRFSAQQFSDYHSELNMSSLELGDSALYFCASRDRGGSYEQYFGPGTRLTVT.

The rearrangement uses TRBV2 and TRBJ2-7; the D is unclear. V lost 5 bases to trimming and J lost 6 bases, with 8 bases between them. The CDR3 is 11 residues long. Germline V CDR1 and CDR2: SNHLY, FYNNEI. The CDR3 nucleotides are TGTGCCAGCAGTTACTGGGTCGAGCAGTACTTC. Translated, it gives CASSYWVEQYF.

The chain has TRBV20-1 and TRBJ1-5; TRBD1 might be the D (6 bases). This CDR3 is built from 14 residues. Germline lookup yields CDR1 DFQATT and CDR2 SNEGSKA (reference sequence). V was shortened by 4 bases and J by 4 bases, with 14 bases between the two germline ends. The CDR3 here is CSAIWTEGNQPQHF. The CDR3 DNA is TGCAGTGCTATCTGGACAGAGGGGAATCAGCCCCAGCATTTT.

This clonotype was counted many times. This chain connects TRBV4-1 to TRBJ2-5; 9 positions match TRBD2. CDR3 length: 16 residues. After removal of 0 bases from V and 4 bases from J, the junction contained 6 bases not matched to a gene. Germline loops: CDR1 MGHRA, CDR2 YSYEKL. CDR3 region: CASSQDWREGGETQYF. The CDR3 DNA follows: TGCGCCAGCAGCCAAGATTGGCGGGAGGGAGGAGAGACCCAGTACTTC.

In this sample, this clonotype turned up many times. The genes are TRBV29-1 and TRBJ1-2; TRBD1 aligns across 7 bases. The V gene's germline CDR1 is SQVTM and CDR2 ANQGSEA. CDR3 length: 13 amino acids. Trimming took 3 bases from V and 7 from J; bases not matched to a gene: 8. CDR3 in DNA: TGCAGCGTTGATGGCCAGGGGGAGAGTGGCTACACCTTC. Its protein product is CSVDGQGESGYTF.

J is TRBJ2-2 and V is TRBV28, with D perhaps matching TRBD1 (6 bases). This CDR3 has 16 residues. Germline V lookup: CDR1 MDHEN, CDR2 SYDVKM. The V gene lost 6 bases and the J gene lost 11 bases, with 25 bases spanning the gap. The DNA for the CDR3 is TGTGCCAGCAGCTCCCTCGTAGGGGGAGTCGCCGTTGAGCTGTTTTTT. The encoded protein is CASSSLVGGVAVELFF.

This CDR3 is CASSLEGTGQPQHF. The CDR3, as DNA: TGTGCCAGCAGCTTAGAGGGTACGGGACAGCCCCAGCATTTT. The chain recombines TRBV11-2 with TRBJ1-5; no clear D gene. Trimming took 0 bases from V and 7 from J, leaving 10 bases between them. This CDR3 spans 14 amino acids. Germline assignment: CDR1 SGHAT and CDR2 FQNNGV.

As concerns this clonotype: A far larger clone is one base from this, pointing to a likely read error. This chain connects TRBV5-1 to TRBJ2-1, with 10 bases that match TRBD2. The CDR3 length is 17 residues. CDR1 is SGHRS, CDR2 YFSETQ, per germline. Written as DNA, the CDR3 is TGTGCCAGCAGGATAGCGGGAGGTCAAGACTACTACAATGAGCAGTTCTTC. Translated, it gives CASRIAGGQDYYNEQFF.

Concerning this clonotype: A far larger clone is off by one base, so a read error is likely. The chain combines TRBV2 with TRBJ2-1; tentatively, D is TRBD1 (5 bases). The closer fit of TRBJ2-5 to the DNA end suggests the J call may be wrong. The germline V gene has CDR1 SNHLY and CDR2 FYNNEI. CDR3 length: 12 residues. CDR3 amino acids: CASRQVKKTQYF. Written as DNA, the CDR3 is TGTGCCAGCAGACAGGTGAAAAAGACCCAGTACTTC.

V is TRBV7-3 and J is TRBJ2-3; 8 positions agree with TRBD1. The CDR3 is 15 residues long. Germline values: CDR1 SGHTA, CDR2 FQGTGA. Unmatched junction bases numbered 3, after V lost 2 bases and J lost 2 bases. The CDR3 loop is CASSLSGQVTDTQYF. In DNA form, the CDR3 reads TGTGCCAGCAGCTTATCGGGACAGGTCACAGATACGCAGTATTTT.

In its sample, this clonotype was seen many times. The chain recombines TRBV28 with TRBJ2-1, with a weak D call TRBD2 (5 bases). Trimming shortened V by 5 bases and J by 2 bases, and 16 bases separated the two germline ends. The CDR3 is 16 amino acids. Germline CDR1 and CDR2: MDHEN and SYDVKM. CDR3 region: CASSPTGSGTYNEQFF. DNA of the CDR3: TGTGCCAGCAGTCCCACCGGCAGCGGCACCTACAATGAGCAGTTCTTC. The full variable domain, completed using reference TRBV28 and TRBJ2-1, is DVKVTQSSRYLVKRTGEKVFLECVQDMDHENMFWYRQDPGLGLRLIYFSYDVKMKEKGDIPEGYSVSREKKERFSLILESASTNQTSMYLCASSPTGSGTYNEQFFGPGTRLTVL.

Regarding this clonotype: A read error may account for a junction end that differs from germline. The chain joins TRBV5-5 to TRBJ2-2, with D maybe TRBD1 (6 bases). The germline CDR1 and CDR2 sequences are SGHKS and YYEKEE (reference sequence). This CDR3 region has 16 residues. In nucleotides, the CDR3 is TGTGCCAGCAGCCACAGGGACGGGGCGAACACCGGGGAGCCGTTTTTT. Residues: CASSHRDGANTGEPFF.

V and J are TRBV11-2 and TRBJ2-7; the match to TRBD2 covers 8 bases. CDR3 length: 13 amino acids. V gave up 2 bases and J gave up 7 bases; unmatched junction bases: 4. Germline CDR1 SGHAT, CDR2 FQNNGV. CDR3 bases: TGTGCCAGCAGCTTAATCGGGAGGGGGGAGCAGTACTTC. Its protein is CASSLIGRGEQYF.

This clonotype has ten or more counts. The chain uses TRBV28 and TRBJ2-7; 8 positions match TRBD2. The CDR3 has 14 amino acids. V lost 1 base to trimming and J lost 6 bases; unmatched junction nucleotides: 5. In germline, CDR1 is MDHEN, CDR2 SYDVKM. CDR3 in amino acids: CASSLSGRASEQYF. For the CDR3, the DNA is TGTGCCAGCAGTTTATCCGGGAGGGCCTCCGAGCAGTACTTC.

DNA of the CDR3: TGTGCCAGCAGCTTAGAGAGAATCGGGGCGTCCGAGCAGTACTTC. Translation gives CASSLERIGASEQYF. The rearrangement joins TRBV11-2 to TRBJ2-7; D might be TRBD1 or TRBD2, each matching 5 bases. This CDR3 has 15 residues. Germline CDR1 is SGHAT and CDR2 is FQNNGV. V lost 0 bases and J 6 bases, leaving 15 bases between the germline ends. The full variable domain, in which reference TRBV11-2 and TRBJ2-7 provide the parts outside the CDR3, is EAGVAQSPRYKIIEKRQSVAFWCNPISGHATLYWYQQILGQGPKLLIQFQNNGVVDDSQLPKDRFSAERLKGVDSTLKIQPAKLEDSAVYLCASSLERIGASEQYFGPGTRLTVT.

This clonotype occurred many times. This rearrangement joins TRBV7-3 to TRBJ2-7, with 7 bases matching TRBD2. Looked up from germline, CDR1 is SGHTA and CDR2 is FQGTGA. The V gene end was trimmed by 5 bases and the J gene end by 2 bases; junction bases not matched to a gene: 12. The CDR3 consists of 16 residues. The CDR3 region has the DNA TGTGCCAGCAGCACCTTTCCGGGACTACCTACCTACGAGCAGTACTTC. Protein product: CASSTFPGLPTYEQYF.

This clonotype was found many times. The chain has TRBV14 and TRBJ1-2; D remains unclear. CDR1 and CDR2 (germline): SGHDN, FVKESK. The CDR3 consists of 8 residues. CDR3 sequence (DNA): TGTGACGGCCATGGCTACACCTTC. This translates into CDGHGYTF.

This clonotype was counted many times. The chain is built from TRBV28 and TRBJ1-2; possibly TRBD1 for D (5 bases). The germline gives CDR1 MDHEN, CDR2 SYDVKM. V lost 6 bases, J lost 2 bases, and 19 bases lay in between. The CDR3 loop spans 16 amino acids. The CDR3 reads CASRPDRVVYNYGYTF. In DNA, the CDR3 is TGTGCCAGCAGACCTGACAGAGTAGTATACAACTATGGCTACACCTTC.

V usage is TRBV5-1 and J usage is TRBJ2-3; D gene ambiguous. From germline, CDR1 is SGHRS and CDR2 YFSETQ. Trimming pared 0 bases from V and 2 bases from J, leaving 10 bases between. This CDR3 contains 15 residues. The CDR3 protein is CASSLVGAATDTQYF. CDR3 sequence (DNA): TGCGCCAGCAGCTTGGTCGGAGCCGCCACAGATACGCAGTATTTT.

This clonotype has ten or more counts. The CDR3 nucleotides are TGCAGCGTTGAAGGCGGGGGACAGGTGGGCTATGGCTACACCTTC. It is translated as CSVEGGGQVGYGYTF. The chain uses TRBV29-1 and TRBJ1-2; 8 bases fit TRBD1. V lost 1 base and J lost 4; bases outside the gene matches: 8. The germline V gene has CDR1 SQVTM and CDR2 ANQGSEA. This CDR3 has 15 amino acids.

The chain combines TRBV20-1 with TRBJ2-5; 7 bases align to TRBD2. CDR1 and CDR2 (germline): DFQATT, SNEGSKA (reference sequence). This CDR3 has 14 residues. The ends lost 5 bases at V and 1 base at J; junction bases unmatched: 7. In DNA form, the CDR3 reads TGCAGTGCTTCAACCGGGACTATCCAAGAGACCCAGTACTTC. Translating it yields CSASTGTIQETQYF.

Details on this clonotype: An end of the junction differs from the germline gene, which may be a read error. The chain carries TRBV27 and TRBJ2-6; D is undetermined. Germline lookup yields CDR1 MNHEY and CDR2 SMNVEV (reference sequence). The CDR3 consists of 15 residues. CDR3 sequence (DNA): TGTGTCAGCAAATACCCTTCTTCTGGGGCCAACGTCCTGACTTTC. This gives the protein CVSKYPSSGANVLTF. Full variable domain (rest looked up from reference TRBV27 and TRBJ2-6): EAQVTQNPRYLITVTGKKLTVTCSQNMNHEYMSWYRQDPGLGLRQIYYSMNVEVTDKGDVPEGYKVSRKEKRNFPLILESPSPNQTSLYFCVSKYPSSGANVLTFGAGSRLTVL.

This clonotype was counted only a few times. Only one base separates this from a far larger clonotype, so it likely reflects a read error. This rearrangement joins TRBV6-8 to TRBJ2-7, with 8 positions matching TRBD1. Trimming removed 1 base from V and 10 bases from J; junction bases left unmatched: 12. CDR1 MNHGY and CDR2 SAAAGT come from the germline V gene. The CDR3 has 15 amino acids. The CDR3 bases are TGTGCCAGCAGTTACTGGACAGGGTCCATTCGCGATCAGTACTTC. Translated, it gives CASSYWTGSIRDQYF.

Points on this clonotype: This likely came from a read error, as a far larger clone is one base away. CDR3 amino acids: CASSPVVASSGANVLTF. The CDR3 DNA reads as TGTGCCAGCAGTCCGGTCGTGGCAAGCTCTGGGGCCAACGTCCTGACTTTC. The rearrangement links TRBV6-4 to TRBJ2-6; D is unclear. This CDR3 is 17 amino acids long. Deletions cut 5 bases from V and 0 bases from J, with 14 bases between. CDR1 and CDR2 (germline): MRHNA, SNTAGT.

The rearrangement uses TRBV5-1 and TRBJ2-7, with D possibly being TRBD2 (5 bases). The CDR3 is made up of 12 amino acids. With 4 bases removed from V and 12 bases from J, the gap between germline ends came to 17 bases. CDR1 and CDR2 (germline): SGHRS, YFSETQ. CDR3 loop: CASSGTSSQRYF. The CDR3 DNA is TGCGCCAGCAGCGGTACTAGTTCACAGCGGTACTTC.

This clonotype is categorized as medium-sized (0.01 to 0.1%). The rearrangement links TRBV19 to TRBJ2-3, with 7 bases aligning to TRBD2. Germline V CDR1 and CDR2: LNHDA, SQIVND (reference sequence). With 4 bases clipped from V and 2 bases from J, the junction kept 9 bases outside the gene matches. The CDR3 is made up of 16 amino acids. The DNA of the CDR3 is TGTGCCAGTAGTACGCAGACCGGGACTATCACAGATACGCAGTATTTT. Protein sequence: CASSTQTGTITDTQYF.

As to this clonotype: No conserved phenylalanine or tryptophan ends this CDR3, so it is likely a read error. This chain connects TRBV11-2 to TRBJ2-1, with D maybe TRBD1 (6 bases). Germline values: CDR1 SGHAT, CDR2 FQNNGV. The V and J ends lost 3 bases and 8 bases respectively, with 11 bases between them. This CDR3 is built from 13 residues. CDR3 sequence: CASSLGAYDEQFC. The CDR3 region has the DNA TGTGCCAGCAGCTTGGGGGCATACGATGAGCAGTTCTGC.

A word on this clonotype: One junction end disagrees with the germline gene, perhaps due to a read error. The chain carries TRBV6-2 or TRBV6-3 and TRBJ2-2; the D is unclear. CDR1 and CDR2 (germline): MNHEY, SVGEGT. The CDR3 is 14 amino acids. In DNA form, the CDR3 reads TGTGCCAGCAGGTGGAGCCCGAACACCGGTGAGCTGTTTTTT. This encodes CASRWSPNTGELFF.

About this clonotype itself: A far larger clone differs by one base, so this is likely a read error. The genes are TRBV2 and TRBJ2-5, with D perhaps matching TRBD2 (6 bases). The CDR3 has 15 amino acids. Trimming stripped 6 bases from V and 5 bases from J, with 19 bases between. The V gene's germline CDR1 is SNHLY and CDR2 FYNNEI. The DNA for the CDR3 is TGTGCCAGCAGCTTAGGGATCGGAGGGCGGGAGACCCAGTACTTC. Its protein is CASSLGIGGRETQYF. Filled out from reference TRBV2 and TRBJ2-5, the complete variable domain reads EPEVTQTPSHQVTQMGQEVILRCVPISNHLYFYWYRQILGQKVEFLVSFYNNEISEKSEIFDDQFSVERPDGSNFTLKIRSTKLEDSAMYFCASSLGIGGRETQYFGPGTRLLVL.